The clone carrying this T cell receptor (beta chain) showed up just a few times. One end of the junction does not line up with germline, which may come from a read error. Assay used: immunoSEQ multiplex PCR; TCRdb lists only in-frame clones, some missing. Here the sample spans about 490,000 clones, approximately 83% being singletons. These data originate in a study of blood T cell repertoires in COVID-19. Background on the study: Whether acute or convalescent, the COVID-19 samples came from the United States, Italy and Spain.

Germline-derived CDR1 and CDR2 are LGHNA and YSLEER. The CDR3 is 13 residues long. This chain connects TRBV4-3 to TRBJ2-7; 8 positions agree with TRBD1. This clonotype was sampled from a human donor in a cohort sampled during active COVID-19. Sequencing used peripheral blood. The CDR3 reads CASSQDAQDRVNF. The DNA for the CDR3 is TGCGCCAGCAGCCAAGATGCTCAGGACAGGGTTAACTTC.